The rows below give T cell receptor beta chains drawn from one sample of a study of T cell changes during pregnancy in multiple sclerosis. Profiled with immunoSEQ multiplex PCR; TCRdb holds only in-frame clones, not every one. The data hold some 47,000 clones, with around 90% observed a single time. The specimen comprised CD8+ T cells from peripheral blood mononuclear cells, sampled after pregnancy. All receptors derive from a female donor in good health, enrolled as a control in a pregnancy study. Both conserved end residues are part of each CDR3. Fields, in order: V gene, D gene, J gene, clone size, CDR3 DNA, CDR3 protein. A D gene is named only where the DNA matches it firmly. Clone size is shown for a subset of rows, as once, few, many or a class of expanded clone.

>TRBV28|TRBD1|TRBJ1-2|.
TGTGCCAGCAGCCTCAGGGACAGGGGGAACTATGGCTACACCTTC
CASSLRDRGNYGYTF
>TRBV14|.|TRBJ1-1|.
TGTGCCAGCAGCCCGACAGGAGAGACTGAAGCTTTCTTT
CASSPTGETEAFF
>TRBV19|.|TRBJ1-1|.
TGTGCCAGTAGTTGGGCAGATGAAGCTTTCTTT
CASSWADEAFF
>TRBV15|.|TRBJ1-1|.
TGTGCCACCAGCTCCCTGTTGAACACTGAAGCTTTCTTT
CATSSLLNTEAFF
>TRBV19|.|TRBJ2-6|.
TGTGCCAGCACCCCTTCAGGGGCTGGGGCCAACGTCCTGACTTTC
CASTPSGAGANVLTF
>TRBV7-9|TRBD2|TRBJ2-7|.
TGTGCCGGCACTAGCGGGGAGAACTCCTACGAGCAGTACTTC
CAGTSGENSYEQYF
>TRBV19|TRBD2|TRBJ2-5|.
TGTGCCAGTAGTCCAACACTAGCGGGGGACTTCCAAGAGACCCAGTACTTC
CASSPTLAGDFQETQYF
>TRBV4-1|.|TRBJ1-2|few
TGCGCCAGCAGCCAAGAACAGACGGTTAACTATGGCTACACCTTC
CASSQEQTVNYGYTF
>TRBV2|TRBD1|TRBJ1-4|few
TGTGCCAGCTCCAGCACTGTCAGGGGGAGAGAAAAACTGTTTTTT
CASSSTVRGREKLFF
>TRBV19|TRBD1|TRBJ1-6|.
TGTGCCAGTAGTATGGGACAGTTTAATTCACCCCTCCACTTT
CASSMGQFNSPLHF
>TRBV7-3|TRBD1|TRBJ2-7|.
TGTGCCAGCAGCCCGTACCCGGGACAGGAGGTTCACGAGCAGTACTTC
CASSPYPGQEVHEQYF
>TRBV19|.|TRBJ1-2|.
TGTGCCAGTAGTATACTGACGTCGGGAGGCTTCGGCTATGGCTACACCTTC
CASSILTSGGFGYGYTF
>TRBV7-8|.|TRBJ2-3|.
TGTGCCAGCAGCTTCCCCGACAGGCTGGGCCCAGATACGCAGTATTTT
CASSFPDRLGPDTQYF
>TRBV2|.|TRBJ1-2|.
TGTGCCAGCACCAACGGGGGGGCACGGTATGGCTACACCTTC
CASTNGGARYGYTF
>TRBV7-8|TRBD1|TRBJ2-7|.
TGTGCCAGCAGCCTTGAGACAGGGAGCTCCTACGAGCAGTACTTC
CASSLETGSSYEQYF
>TRBV7-2|TRBD2|TRBJ2-7|.
TGTGCCAGCAGCCCAGCGGGGGGGAGCTCCTACGAGCAGTACTTC
CASSPAGGSSYEQYF
>TRBV5-4|TRBD1|TRBJ1-3|.
TGTGCCAGCAGCTCCTCTTATCGGACAGGGAGCTCTGGAAACACCATATATTTT
CASSSSYRTGSSGNTIYF
>TRBV29-1|.|TRBJ1-2|.
TGCAGCGTCGCTATGGACAGCGGGGTGGGGGGCTACACCTTC
CSVAMDSGVGGYTF
>TRBV4-3|TRBD2|TRBJ2-7|.
TGCGCCAGCAGCCCCCGGGAGGTCGGCTACGAGCAGTACTTC
CASSPREVGYEQYF
>TRBV29-1|TRBD1|TRBJ1-2|.
TGCAGCGTACCGGGACAGGGTGACTATGGCTACACCTTC
CSVPGQGDYGYTF
>TRBV19|.|TRBJ2-7|.
TGTGCCAGTAGTCCAAGCCCGAACAGGGACGAGCAGTACTTC
CASSPSPNRDEQYF
>TRBV7-3|.|TRBJ2-5|.
TGTGCCAGCAGCTCCGCCCAGGGGCTGCAAGAGACCCAGTACTTC
CASSSAQGLQETQYF
>TRBV6-5|.|TRBJ1-1|.
TGTGCCAGCAGCATCCGAATCGGACATCTCACTGAAGCTTTCTTT
CASSIRIGHLTEAFF
>TRBV29-1|.|TRBJ2-2|.
TGCAGCGTTGCAGACGGCGGGGAGCTGTTTTTT
CSVADGGELFF
>TRBV7-9|.|TRBJ1-2|.
TGTGCCAGCAGCCCCAGTGTCTCGCGGGACTATGGCTACACCTTC
CASSPSVSRDYGYTF
>TRBV6-1|TRBD2|TRBJ2-3|few
TGTGCCAGCAGTGCGGGGAGCGGGGGGGCCACGGATACGCAGTATTTT
CASSAGSGGATDTQYF
>TRBV13|TRBD2|TRBJ2-1|.
TGTGCCAGCAGCCCTAGCCTAGCGGGGGGGCTGGACAATGAGCAGTTCTTC
CASSPSLAGGLDNEQFF
>TRBV6-5|.|TRBJ2-7|.
TGTGCCAGCAGTTACTCGTACGGGGGTCTGGGGGAGCAGTACTTC
CASSYSYGGLGEQYF
>TRBV5-1|TRBD1|TRBJ1-4|.
TGCGCCAGCAGCCCCGGACAGGGCGGTGAAAAACTGTTTTTT
CASSPGQGGEKLFF
>TRBV4-3|TRBD1|TRBJ1-1|few
TGCGCCAGCAGCCAACGAATCGGGACAGGGAACGTGAACACTGAAGCTTTCTTT
CASSQRIGTGNVNTEAFF
>TRBV19|.|TRBJ2-3|.
TGTGCCAGCCGCCAAGGCGGCCGCACAGATACGCAGTATTTT
CASRQGGRTDTQYF
>TRBV5-6|.|TRBJ1-1|.
TGTGCCAGCAGCTTAAGTTCCGGTGAAGCTTTCTTT
CASSLSSGEAFF
>TRBV19|.|TRBJ2-3|.
TGTGCCACCCGTGAAAGGGGAAGGGAAGATACGCAGTATTTT
CATRERGREDTQYF
>TRBV13|.|TRBJ1-2|once
TGTGCCAGCAGCTCCAACCTGGACAGAAACTATGGCTACACCTTC
CASSSNLDRNYGYTF
>TRBV9|.|TRBJ2-3|.
TGTGCCAGCAGCGTAGCTAACAGTATCACAGATACGCAGTATTTT
CASSVANSITDTQYF
>TRBV5-4|TRBD1|TRBJ1-2|.
TGTGCCAGCAGCTACGGACAGGGGGCGCATCCCTATGGCTACACCTTC
CASSYGQGAHPYGYTF
>TRBV4-3|TRBD2|TRBJ2-3|.
TGCGCCAGCAGCCAAGATCTTAACGGGGGGGCCACAGATACGCAGTATTTT
CASSQDLNGGATDTQYF
>TRBV9|TRBD2|TRBJ2-5|.
TGTGCCAGCAGCCCTAGCGGGGGGGCCACAGAGACCCAGTACTTC
CASSPSGGATETQYF
>TRBV25-1|.|TRBJ2-2|once
TGTGCCAGCAGTGATTCTCCCGCCGGGGAGCTGTTTTTT
CASSDSPAGELFF
>TRBV4-2|.|TRBJ2-1|.
TGTGCCAGCAGCCCCTCCTCGGATGAGCAGTTCTTC
CASSPSSDEQFF
>TRBV4-3|TRBD1|TRBJ1-5|few
TGCGCCAGCAGCCAAGTAAGGGGGCCCAATCAGCCCCAGCATTTT
CASSQVRGPNQPQHF
>TRBV27|.|TRBJ2-5|.
TGTGCCGTCGGTCCCCAAGAGACCCAGTACTTC
CAVGPQETQYF
>TRBV30|TRBD1|TRBJ1-2|.
TGTGCCTGGAGTGCCTATCCGGGGACAGAGCATGGCTACACCTTC
CAWSAYPGTEHGYTF
>TRBV30|.|TRBJ1-2|.
TGTGCCTGGAGTACATCAATTAACTATGGCTACACCTTC
CAWSTSINYGYTF
>TRBV21-1|.|TRBJ1-3|.
TGTGCCAGCAGGGACTCCCGCTCTGGAAACACCATATATTTT
CASRDSRSGNTIYF
>TRBV6-4|.|TRBJ2-3|.
TGTGCCAGCAGTCCGACAGGTGGCACAGATACGCAGTATTTT
CASSPTGGTDTQYF
>TRBV11-1|TRBD1|TRBJ2-5|.
TGTGCCAGCAGCTTATGGGACAGGTCCCAAGAGACCCAGTACTTC
CASSLWDRSQETQYF
>TRBV19|.|TRBJ1-2|.
TGTGCCAGTACCCGGGGGTATGGCTACACCTTC
CASTRGYGYTF
>TRBV6-5|TRBD1|TRBJ2-7|.
TGTGCCAGCGCCACAGGGGTCAACGAGCAGTACTTC
CASATGVNEQYF
>TRBV25-1|.|TRBJ1-4|once
TGTGCCAGCAGTTCCGACTTGCTGGGGCCGAATGAAAAACTGTTTTTT
CASSSDLLGPNEKLFF
>TRBV4-2|.|TRBJ2-7|.
TGTGCCAGCAGCCAAGGGTACGGACAGTCCTACGAGCAGTACTTC
CASSQGYGQSYEQYF
>TRBV7-9|.|TRBJ1-4|.
TGTGCCAGCAGCCTTGGGGAGGAAAAACTGTTTTTT
CASSLGEEKLFF
>TRBV11-3|TRBD2|TRBJ2-1|.
TGTGCCAGCAGCCCCCGTGAGGCGGGGGAATACAATGAGCAGTTCTTC
CASSPREAGEYNEQFF
>TRBV7-2|.|TRBJ1-1|.
TGTGCCAGCAGCCCGTTTCTGGGAGGGAGCACTGAAGCTTTCTTT
CASSPFLGGSTEAFF
>TRBV27|.|TRBJ1-4|.
TGTGCCAGCAGTTCGGCGCGCGGGAATGAAAAACTGTTTTTT
CASSSARGNEKLFF